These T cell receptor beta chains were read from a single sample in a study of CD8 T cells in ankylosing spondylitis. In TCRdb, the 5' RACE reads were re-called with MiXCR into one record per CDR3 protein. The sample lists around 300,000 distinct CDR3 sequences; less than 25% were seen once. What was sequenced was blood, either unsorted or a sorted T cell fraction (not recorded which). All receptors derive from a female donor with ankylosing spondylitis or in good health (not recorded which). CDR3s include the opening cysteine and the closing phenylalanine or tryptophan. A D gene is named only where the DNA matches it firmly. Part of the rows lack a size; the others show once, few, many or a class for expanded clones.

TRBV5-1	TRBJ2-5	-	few	TGCGCCAGCAGCTTTAGGGCTCAAGAGACCCAGTACTTC	CASSFRAQETQYF
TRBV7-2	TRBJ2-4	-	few	TGTGCCAGCAGCTTAGCCGGAAGGTCGAACATTCAGTACTTC	CASSLAGRSNIQYF
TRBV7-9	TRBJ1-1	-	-	TGTGCCAGCAGCTCCCCGGGAAGGGGAGGCAACACTGAAGCTTTCTTT	CASSSPGRGGNTEAFF
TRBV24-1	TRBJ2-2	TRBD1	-	TGTGCCACCAGTGACAGGACAGGGGGGTTCTTCGGGGAGCTGTTTTTT	CATSDRTGGFFGELFF
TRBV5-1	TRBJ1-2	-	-	TGCGCCAGCAGCCCGCTGATGAGAGCCCCTTCTACGTACACCTTC	CASSPLMRAPSTYTF
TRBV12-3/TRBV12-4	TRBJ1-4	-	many	TGTGCCAGCAGTTTAGGGGGTTTCGGCACTAATGAAAAACTGTTTTTT	CASSLGGFGTNEKLFF
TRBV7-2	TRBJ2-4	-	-	TGTGCCAGCAGCTTATCCCGTCAGGACATTCAGTACTTC	CASSLSRQDIQYF
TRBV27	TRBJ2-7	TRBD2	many	TGTGCCAGCAGTCCCCGGACTAGCGGGAGGTACGAGCAGTACTTC	CASSPRTSGRYEQYF
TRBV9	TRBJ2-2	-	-	TGTGCCAGCAGCCCCCAGCCAGCGGCAACCTTGAACACCGGGGAGCTGTTTTTT	CASSPQPAATLNTGELFF
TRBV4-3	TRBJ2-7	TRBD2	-	TGCGCCAGCAGCCAAGATCTTGCGGGAGGGGGGTACGAGCAGTACTTC	CASSQDLAGGGYEQYF
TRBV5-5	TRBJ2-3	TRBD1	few	TGTGCCAGCAGCTCGAGAGGGACAGCAGATACGCAGTATTTT	CASSSRGTADTQYF
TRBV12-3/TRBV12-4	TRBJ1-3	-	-	TGTGCCAGCAGTCCGGACTGGGAGATATATTTT	CASSPDWEIYF
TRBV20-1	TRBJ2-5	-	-	TGCAGTGCTAGAGCCTGGGGGACTTCTCAAGAGACCCAGTACTTC	CSARAWGTSQETQYF
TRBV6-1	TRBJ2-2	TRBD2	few	TGTGCCAGCAGGACTAGCGGAATGAACACCGGGGAGCTGTTTTTT	CASRTSGMNTGELFF
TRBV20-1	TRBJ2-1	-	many	TGCAGTGCTAGAGGGGGGAGACAAGAGTACAATGAGCAGTTCTTC	CSARGGRQEYNEQFF
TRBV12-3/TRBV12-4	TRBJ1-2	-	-	TGTGCCAGCAGTTTAATATCGGTCAATGGCTACACCTTC	CASSLISVNGYTF
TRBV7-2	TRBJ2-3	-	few	TGTGCCAGCAGCTTAGACAGGGCCGGCACAGATACGCAGTATTTT	CASSLDRAGTDTQYF
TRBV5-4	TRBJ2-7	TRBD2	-	TGTGCCAGCAGCCAATCCGGGACTAGGCACGAGCAGTACTTC	CASSQSGTRHEQYF
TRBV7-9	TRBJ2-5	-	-	TGTGCCAGCAGCGCGACCCGGGACCCGGAGACCCAGTACTTC	CASSATRDPETQYF
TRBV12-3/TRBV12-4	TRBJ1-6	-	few	TGTGCCAGCACTCTGCACGTCGATAATTCACCCCTCCACTTT	CASTLHVDNSPLHF
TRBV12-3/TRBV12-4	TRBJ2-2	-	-	TGTGCCAGCAGAGGGGAGGTGATGAACACCGGGGAGCTGTTTTTT	CASRGEVMNTGELFF
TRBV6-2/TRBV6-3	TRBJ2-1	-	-	TGTGCCAGCAGTTTTGGGGGACCCGCAAGCTCCTACAATGAGCAGTTCTTC	CASSFGGPASSYNEQFF
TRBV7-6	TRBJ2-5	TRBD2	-	TGTGCCAGCAGCTTAGCGAGGTCTAGCGGAGAGACCCAGTACTTC	CASSLARSSGETQYF
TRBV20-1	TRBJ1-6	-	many	TGCAGTGCTAGCAGGGCTTCACCCCTCCACTTT	CSASRASPLHF
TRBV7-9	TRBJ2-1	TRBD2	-	TGTGCCAGCAGCCCCGCCGGGACTAGCGGGAAAAGTGAGTTCTTC	CASSPAGTSGKSEFF
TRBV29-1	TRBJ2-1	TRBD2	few	TGCAGCGTTGGCAGCCGACTAGCGGGAGGCGGCGAGCAGTTCTTC	CSVGSRLAGGGEQFF
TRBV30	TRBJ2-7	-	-	TGTGCCTGGAGTGTACTGAGTAGCTCCTACGAGCAGTACTTC	CAWSVLSSSYEQYF
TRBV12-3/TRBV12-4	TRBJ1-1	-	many	TGTGCCAGCAGTTTAAAATTGTGGACTGAAGCTTTCTTT	CASSLKLWTEAFF
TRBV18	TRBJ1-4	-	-	TGTGCCAGCTCACCGAGCCCAACTAATGAAAAACTGTTTTTT	CASSPSPTNEKLFF